This T cell receptor (beta chain) was found in a study of a mutant IDH1 vaccine in newly diagnosed glioma. Study context: Antecedent treatment encompassed radiotherapy, temozolomide, or their combination; the majority received both.

Time point defined: week 23, last vaccination. In every dose of vaccine, 300 ug of mutant IDH1 20-mer peptide was given alongside topical imiquimod. Comments on this clone: Its target is not known.

V was shortened by 5 bases and J by 2 bases, with 7 bases between the two germline ends. CDR3 length: 12 residues. Germline V gene lookup returns CDR1 SGHRS and CDR2 YFSETQ. Measured with immunoSEQ multiplex PCR; TCRdb has only the in-frame clones, and not every one. The sample holds tens of thousands of clones, 65% to 85% seen once. The clonotype comes from a woman aged 18-29 years with glioma. V usage is TRBV5-1 and J usage is TRBJ1-2, with D unresolved. The source material was PBMCs, sampled from a glioma patient whose treatment included an IDH1 peptide vaccine. The CDR3 loop reads CASRQQNYGYTF. The CDR3, as DNA: TGCGCCAGCAGGCAACAGAACTATGGCTACACCTTC.